Given below is one T cell receptor (beta chain) in context. CDR1 is SGHRS, CDR2 YFSETQ, per germline. With 2 bases clipped from V and 9 bases from J, the junction kept 7 bases outside the gene matches. This CDR3 contains 14 residues. This record belongs to a study of blood T cell repertoires in COVID-19. Turning to the study itself: Spain, Italy and the United States supplied samples that represented acute and convalescent COVID-19. In each case, the material was cDNA or gDNA derived from T cells, B-cell-depleted T cells, or PBMCs.

Source study methods: The authors estimated nucleated cell counts from reference gene primer amplification. Using immunoSEQ multiplex PCR, the repertoire was profiled, and TCRdb retains in-frame clones only, with some absent. That table supplies the V and J calls and clone size; D and trimming were determined from the DNA. The sample shows about 240,000 clones, about nine tenths of them seen only once. The TCR originated in a man in his 60s who had recovered from COVID-19. This chain connects TRBV5-1 to TRBJ2-1, with TRBD2 identical over 8 bases. The material sequenced was peripheral blood. The CDR3 region has the DNA TGCGCCAGCAGCTTTACGGGGGGGCCGGCTGAGCAGTTCTTC. Its protein product is CASSFTGGPAEQFF. Full variable domain (missing parts from reference TRBV5-1 and TRBJ2-1): KAGVTQTPRYLIKTRGQQVTLSCSPISGHRSVSWYQQTPGQGLQFLFEYFSETQRNKGNFPGRFSGRQFSNSRSEMNVSTLELGDSALYLCASSFTGGPAEQFFGPGTRLTVL.